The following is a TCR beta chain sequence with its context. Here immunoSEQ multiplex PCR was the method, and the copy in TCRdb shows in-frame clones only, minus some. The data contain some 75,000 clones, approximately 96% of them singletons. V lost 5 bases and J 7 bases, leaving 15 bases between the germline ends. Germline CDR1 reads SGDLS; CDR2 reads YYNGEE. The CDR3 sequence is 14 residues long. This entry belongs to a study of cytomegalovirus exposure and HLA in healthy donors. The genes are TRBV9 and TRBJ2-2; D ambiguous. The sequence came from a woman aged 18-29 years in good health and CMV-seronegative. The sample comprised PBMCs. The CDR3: CASSPTTNLGELFF. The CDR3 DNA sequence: TGTGCCAGCAGTCCAACCACAAACCTCGGGGAGCTGTTTTTT.